This is a list of T cell receptor beta chains from one sample in a study of neurological immune-mediated disorders. TCRdb reanalysed the 5' RACE reads using MiXCR and keeps one entry per CDR3 protein. The sample records some 65,000 distinct CDR3 sequences, roughly 5.6% being singletons. The sample was PBMCs. The origin of the receptors is a woman in her twenties or thirties with multiple sclerosis. Both conserved end residues are part of each CDR3. Fields, in order: V gene, clone size, J gene, D gene, CDR3 protein, CDR3 DNA. D genes are given only for firm matches. Size values are once, few and many counts, or a class for expanded clones, and some rows have none.

v_call: TRBV5-1; clone_size: many; j_call: TRBJ2-7; d_call: TRBD1; cdr3_aa: CASSLVQRDRGNEQYF; cdr3_nt: TGCGCCAGCAGCTTGGTTCAGCGGGACAGGGGCAACGAGCAGTACTTC
v_call: TRBV6-4; clone_size: medium-sized; j_call: TRBJ1-1; d_call: NA; cdr3_aa: CASSDSVNTEAFF; cdr3_nt: TGTGCCAGCAGTGACTCGGTGAACACTGAAGCTTTCTTT
v_call: TRBV2; clone_size: NA; j_call: TRBJ2-2; d_call: NA; cdr3_aa: CASRVGAGELFF; cdr3_nt: TGTGCCAGCAGGGTTGGGGCCGGGGAGCTGTTTTTT
v_call: TRBV20-1; clone_size: many; j_call: TRBJ2-3; d_call: NA; cdr3_aa: CSATPFRGQSTDTQYF; cdr3_nt: TGCAGTGCGACCCCCTTTCGGGGACAAAGCACAGATACGCAGTATTTT
v_call: TRBV7-2; clone_size: NA; j_call: TRBJ2-3; d_call: NA; cdr3_aa: CASSLVTRGAQYF; cdr3_nt: TGTGCCAGCAGCTTAGTGACCCGCGGGGCGCAGTATTTT
v_call: TRBV5-1; clone_size: many; j_call: TRBJ2-1; d_call: TRBD1; cdr3_aa: CASSDRHRTGYNEQFF; cdr3_nt: TGCGCCAGCAGCGATCGGCATAGGACAGGATACAATGAGCAGTTCTTC
v_call: TRBV6-5; clone_size: many; j_call: TRBJ2-1; d_call: NA; cdr3_aa: CASRPTSHSYNEQFF; cdr3_nt: TGTGCCAGCAGGCCTACTAGCCACTCCTACAATGAGCAGTTCTTC
v_call: TRBV11-2; clone_size: few; j_call: TRBJ2-3; d_call: TRBD2; cdr3_aa: CASSAGLAGTDTQYF; cdr3_nt: TGTGCCAGCAGCGCCGGACTAGCGGGCACAGATACGCAGTATTTT
v_call: TRBV5-1; clone_size: many; j_call: TRBJ2-3; d_call: TRBD2; cdr3_aa: CASSVLTSGDTDTQYF; cdr3_nt: TGCGCCAGCAGCGTACTGACTAGCGGGGACACAGATACGCAGTATTTT
v_call: TRBV18; clone_size: NA; j_call: TRBJ2-5; d_call: NA; cdr3_aa: CASSPEIETQYF; cdr3_nt: TGTGCCAGCTCACCCGAGATTGAGACCCAGTACTTC
v_call: TRBV2; clone_size: many; j_call: TRBJ2-2; d_call: NA; cdr3_aa: CASSEWAITGELFF; cdr3_nt: TGTGCCAGCAGTGAATGGGCGATCACCGGGGAGCTGTTTTTT
v_call: TRBV20-1; clone_size: many; j_call: TRBJ2-5; d_call: NA; cdr3_aa: CSASTSRDYQETQYF; cdr3_nt: TGCAGTGCTAGTACATCCCGGGACTACCAAGAGACCCAGTACTTC
v_call: TRBV5-1; clone_size: many; j_call: TRBJ2-5; d_call: NA; cdr3_aa: CASSERLGQGWETQYF; cdr3_nt: TGCGCCAGCAGCGAAAGACTAGGGCAGGGATGGGAGACCCAGTACTTC
v_call: TRBV11-2; clone_size: few; j_call: TRBJ2-1; d_call: TRBD2; cdr3_aa: CASSLGPSGGAGQFF; cdr3_nt: TGTGCCAGCAGCTTGGGCCCTAGCGGGGGGGCGGGACAGTTCTTC
v_call: TRBV7-8; clone_size: NA; j_call: TRBJ2-3; d_call: TRBD2; cdr3_aa: CASSFGTSGGFADTQYF; cdr3_nt: TGTGCCAGCAGCTTCGGGACTAGCGGGGGGTTTGCAGATACGCAGTATTTT
v_call: TRBV4-2; clone_size: NA; j_call: TRBJ2-3; d_call: NA; cdr3_aa: CASSQDASTDTQYF; cdr3_nt: TGTGCCAGCAGCCAGGACGCTAGCACAGATACGCAGTATTTT
v_call: TRBV20-1; clone_size: many; j_call: TRBJ1-1; d_call: NA; cdr3_aa: CSAPGHLTEAFF; cdr3_nt: TGCAGTGCTCCGGGACACTTAACTGAAGCTTTCTTT